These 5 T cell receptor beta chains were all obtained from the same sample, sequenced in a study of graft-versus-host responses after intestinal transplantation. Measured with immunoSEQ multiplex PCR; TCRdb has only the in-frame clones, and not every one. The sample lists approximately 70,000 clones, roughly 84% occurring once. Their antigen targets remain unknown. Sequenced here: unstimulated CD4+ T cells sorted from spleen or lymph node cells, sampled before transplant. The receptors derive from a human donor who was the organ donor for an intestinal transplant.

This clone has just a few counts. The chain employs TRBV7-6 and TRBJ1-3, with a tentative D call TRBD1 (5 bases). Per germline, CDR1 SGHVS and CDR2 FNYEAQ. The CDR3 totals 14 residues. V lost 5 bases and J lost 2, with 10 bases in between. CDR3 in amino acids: CASSPQGTGNTIYF. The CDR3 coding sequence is TGTGCCAGCAGCCCCCAGGGAACTGGAAACACCATATATTTT.

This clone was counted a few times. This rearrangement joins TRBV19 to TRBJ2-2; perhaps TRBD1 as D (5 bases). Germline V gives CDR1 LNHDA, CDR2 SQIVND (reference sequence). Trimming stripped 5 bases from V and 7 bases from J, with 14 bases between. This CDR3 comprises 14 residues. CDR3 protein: CASSLRQGRGELFF. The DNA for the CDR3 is TGTGCCAGTAGTCTCCGGCAGGGTCGCGGGGAGCTGTTTTTT.

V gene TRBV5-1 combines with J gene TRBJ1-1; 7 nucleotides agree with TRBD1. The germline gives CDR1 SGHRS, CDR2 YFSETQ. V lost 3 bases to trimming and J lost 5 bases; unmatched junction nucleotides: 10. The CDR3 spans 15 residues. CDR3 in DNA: TGCGCCAGCAGCTCCTCGACAGGGACCGTTACTGAAGCTTTCTTT. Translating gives CASSSSTGTVTEAFF.

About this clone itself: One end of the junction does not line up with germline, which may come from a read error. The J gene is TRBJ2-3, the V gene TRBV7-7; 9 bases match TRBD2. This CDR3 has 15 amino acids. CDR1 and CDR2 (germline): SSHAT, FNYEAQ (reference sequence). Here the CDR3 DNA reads TGTGCTAGCAGCTTAGGGCTAGCGGGGCTAGATACGCAGTATTTT. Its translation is CASSLGLAGLDTQYF.

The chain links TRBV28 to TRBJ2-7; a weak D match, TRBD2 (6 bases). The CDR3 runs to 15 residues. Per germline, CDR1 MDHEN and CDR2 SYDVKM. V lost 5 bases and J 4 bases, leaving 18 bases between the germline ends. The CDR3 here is CASSPAGWAGYEQYV. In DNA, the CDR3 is TGTGCCAGCAGTCCCGCCGGGTGGGCGGGATACGAGCAGTACGTC.